Following are 4 T cell receptor beta chains from one sample sequenced in a study of blood T cell repertoires in COVID-19. TCRdb's copy holds only in-frame clones and misses some; the assay was immunoSEQ multiplex PCR. Of 430,000 or so clones in the sample, around 89% were seen once. Material: PBMCs or T cells enriched from blood (not recorded which). Source of these receptors: a woman aged 40-49 years who had recovered from COVID-19.

J is TRBJ2-1 and V is TRBV11-2; 7 bases map to TRBD2. V trimming: 0 bases; J trimming: 6 bases; junction bases outside the gene matches: 8. This CDR3 is 16 amino acids long. The V gene's germline CDR1 is SGHAT and CDR2 FQNNGV. CDR3 bases: TGTGCCAGCAGCTTAGATCTGGCTAGCGGAGGCAATGAGCAGTTCTTC. Amino acids: CASSLDLASGGNEQFF.

The chain links TRBV5-1 to TRBJ2-1; TRBD2 matches at 14 bases. V shed 4 bases, J shed 10 bases, and the junction held 7 bases outside the gene matches. CDR3 length equals 15 residues. Germline V gene sequence: CDR1 SGHRS, CDR2 YFSETQ. The CDR3 coding sequence is TGCGCCAGCAGCCAGGGACTAGCGGGAGCTATGGAGCAGTTCTTC. Amino acids: CASSQGLAGAMEQFF.

J is TRBJ1-1 and V is TRBV29-1; no clear D gene. Germline-derived CDR1 and CDR2 are SQVTM and ANQGSEA. CDR3 length: 14 residues. V lost 5 bases to trimming and J lost 6 bases, with 19 bases between them. CDR3 region: CSVTRGSGKAEAFF. The CDR3 coding sequence is TGCAGCGTTACTCGGGGTAGTGGAAAGGCTGAAGCTTTCTTT.

V and J are TRBV10-1 and TRBJ1-4, with D tentatively TRBD1 (6 bases). The germline V gene has CDR1 WNHNN and CDR2 SYGVQD (reference sequence). This CDR3 is 15 amino acids long. Deletions cut 3 bases from V and 3 bases from J, with 11 bases between. CDR3 residues: CASSDRTASNEKLFF. The CDR3 DNA sequence: TGCGCCAGCAGTGACCGGACAGCTTCTAATGAAAAACTGTTTTTT.